These T cell receptor beta chains were read from a single sample in a study of T-cell reconstitution after alpha-beta-depleted transplantation in children. Each CDR3 protein is one row after TCRdb ran MiXCR on the PCR reads. The table has approximately 400,000 distinct CDR3 sequences, around 9.9% seen once. The specimen was PBMCs from the stem cell graft donor, collected from the stem cell graft. The receptors come from a human donor who donated a stem cell graft to a child with acute myeloid leukemia. Both conserved end residues are part of each CDR3. A D gene is named only where the DNA matches it firmly. Clone size appears in some rows only: once, few, many, or a class for an expanded clone.

clone_size j_call d_call v_call cdr3_nt cdr3_aa
few TRBJ2-7 . TRBV7-2 TGTGCCAGCAGCTCAGCAGGGGTCCACGAGCAGTACTTC CASSSAGVHEQYF
few TRBJ2-7 . TRBV15 TGTGCCACCAGCAGAGAGCGGGCCGAGCAGTACTTC CATSRERAEQYF
few TRBJ1-5 TRBD1 TRBV20-1 TGCAGTGCTAGAGATCGGGAGGGGACAGGACATCAGCCCCAGCATTTT CSARDREGTGHQPQHF
few TRBJ2-2 TRBD2 TRBV5-1 TGCGCCAGCAGCTTGGGCCCGGGACTAGCGCAGAGCGGGGAGCTGTTTTTT CASSLGPGLAQSGELFF
. TRBJ1-1 . TRBV27 TGTGCCAGCAGTTCATGGGGTGGGAACACTGAAGCTTTCTTT CASSSWGGNTEAFF
few TRBJ2-1 . TRBV20-1 TGCAGTGCTAGAGATCAATCCTTCGGACAGTACTCCTACAATGAGCAGTTCTTC CSARDQSFGQYSYNEQFF
. TRBJ2-1 . TRBV7-8 TGTGCCATCGGACCCGGGGTGGTCTCCTACAATGAGCAGTTCTTC CAIGPGVVSYNEQFF
many TRBJ2-1 TRBD1 TRBV3-1 TGTGCCACCATGACAGGGAGATACAATGAGCAGTTCTTC CATMTGRYNEQFF
few TRBJ2-1 . TRBV6-1 TGTGCCAGCAGTCGACCCCATTCTGAGCAGTTCTTC CASSRPHSEQFF
few TRBJ2-5 . TRBV12-3/TRBV12-4 TGTGCCAGCAGTGCCCCCCAGGGGCAGGGGATAGAGACCCAGTACTTC CASSAPQGQGIETQYF
few TRBJ2-1 TRBD2 TRBV12-3/TRBV12-4 TGTGCCAGCAGTCCCGGACTAGCGGGAGGGGGGGTGGCGCAGTTCTTC CASSPGLAGGGVAQFF
. TRBJ2-1 . TRBV5-1 TGCGCCAGCAGCTCTGAGGGGCACAATGAGCAGTTCTTC CASSSEGHNEQFF
few TRBJ2-7 . TRBV21-1 TGTGCCAGCAGCAAAGGGCGGAAACGTAAAAGCTCCTACGAGCAGTACTTC CASSKGRKRKSSYEQYF
many TRBJ2-5 . TRBV7-2 TGTGCCAGCTCCGACCCGGCCAGGGGTTCAGAGACCCAGTACTTC CASSDPARGSETQYF
few TRBJ2-2 . TRBV25-1 TGTGCCAGCAGTGACCCGACGAAGGGACAAAGGAACACCGGGGAGCTGTTTTTT CASSDPTKGQRNTGELFF
many TRBJ1-2 TRBD1 TRBV5-1 TGCGCCAGCAGCTTGGGGACAGGGGGCGCCGCTAACTATGGCTACACCTTC CASSLGTGGAANYGYTF
few TRBJ1-5 TRBD1 TRBV29-1 TGCAGCGTCGCCGGCGGGACAGGGGAGGTTCCCCAGCATTTT CSVAGGTGEVPQHF
few TRBJ1-6 . TRBV6-1 TGTGCCAGCAGTGAGGATCTCGGTTCACCCCTCCACTTT CASSEDLGSPLHF
many TRBJ1-3 TRBD1 TRBV10-3 TGTGCCATCAGCCACATCGGACAGGCTTCGGGGGGAAACACCATATATTTT CAISHIGQASGGNTIYF
. TRBJ2-7 . TRBV2 TGTGCCAGCAGGGCAGGGGCCGCATACGAGCAGTACTTC CASRAGAAYEQYF
many TRBJ1-2 TRBD1 TRBV12-3/TRBV12-4 TGTGCCAGCAGACACGATGGGACAGTCCTCGGAGGCTACACCTTC CASRHDGTVLGGYTF
. TRBJ2-1 . TRBV6-5 TGTGCCAGCAGTTACAACGCCCCCCTATCCTACAATGAGCAGTTCTTC CASSYNAPLSYNEQFF
few TRBJ2-3 . TRBV6-5 TGTGCCAGCAGTTATGACGGGAGTATCGCAGATACGCAGTATTTT CASSYDGSIADTQYF
. TRBJ2-5 TRBD2 TRBV12-3/TRBV12-4 TGTGCCAGCAGTTTGAATCCACTAGCGGGGGGAGAGACCCAGTACTTC CASSLNPLAGGETQYF
. TRBJ1-4 . TRBV27 TGTGCCAGCAGTTTATTCTTTGAGGACCATGTTGCAACTAATGAAAAACTGTTTTTT CASSLFFEDHVATNEKLFF
few TRBJ1-5 TRBD1 TRBV14 TGTGCCAATACCGGGACAGGGGCCCCCTATAGCAATCAGCCCCAGCATTTT CANTGTGAPYSNQPQHF
few TRBJ2-5 . TRBV5-1 TGCGCCAGCAGCGCACTCGGGGGCATGGAGACCCAGTACTTC CASSALGGMETQYF
. TRBJ2-4 . TRBV12-3/TRBV12-4 TGTGCCAGCAGTTTAGGGGCAGGGTTATCAAACATTCAGTACTTC CASSLGAGLSNIQYF
few TRBJ2-5 . TRBV5-1 TGCGCCAGCAGTATTAGGCCCGAGACCCAGTACTTC CASSIRPETQYF
. TRBJ1-2 . TRBV5-5 TGTGCCAGCAGCTTGGCTGGCGGTCGATCTAACTATGGCTACACCTTC CASSLAGGRSNYGYTF
many TRBJ1-5 . TRBV12-3/TRBV12-4 TGTGCCAGCAGTTTTGTCAGCAATCAGCCCCAGCATTTT CASSFVSNQPQHF
. TRBJ2-5 TRBD2 TRBV7-6 TGTCCCAGCAGCTTAGTAGGAGCGGGGGCCTCCAGAGAGACCCAGTACTTC CPSSLVGAGASRETQYF
. TRBJ2-3 . TRBV20-1 TGCAGTGCCGATCGAGAGCTAGGCCGCACAGATACGCAGTATTTT CSADRELGRTDTQYF
few TRBJ2-7 . TRBV5-1 TGCGCCAGCAGCTGGGGGACGGGACCCTACGAGCAGTACTTC CASSWGTGPYEQYF
. TRBJ2-1 . TRBV29-1 TGCAGCGCCGTGGGGGAGTACAATGAGCAGTTCTTC CSAVGEYNEQFF
. TRBJ2-2 TRBD1 TRBV6-5 TGTGCCAGCGTTCCCGGGACAGGGGGCAACACCGGGGAGCTGTTTTTT CASVPGTGGNTGELFF
. TRBJ1-2 . TRBV30 TGTGCCTGGAGTGTCTGGGGCGATGGCTACACCTTC CAWSVWGDGYTF
. TRBJ2-7 TRBD2 TRBV10-3 TGTGCCATCGCCCGGGGAGGGAGCTCCTACGAGCAGTACTTC CAIARGGSSYEQYF
few TRBJ2-5 . TRBV15 TGTGCCACCAGCAGACGGACAGTGGGGACCCAAGAGACCCAGTACTTC CATSRRTVGTQETQYF
few TRBJ1-1 TRBD1 TRBV24-1 TGTGCCACCAGTGATTTTACAGGGGCGGACGACATGAACACTGAAGCTTTCTTT CATSDFTGADDMNTEAFF
few TRBJ2-7 TRBD2 TRBV5-1 TGCGCCAGCAGCCATGGACTAGCGGGAGAGAGCTCCTACGAGCAGTACTTC CASSHGLAGESSYEQYF
many TRBJ2-1 TRBD1 TRBV5-1 TGCGCCAGCAACGACCAGGGGGCATACAATGAGCAGTTCTTC CASNDQGAYNEQFF
few TRBJ2-1 . TRBV9 TGTGCCAGCAGCGTAGACTCGGAACGGGAGCAGTTCTTC CASSVDSEREQFF
. TRBJ1-4 . TRBV28 TGTGCCAGCTATTCCGGGGTTGAAAAACTGTTTTTT CASYSGVEKLFF
few TRBJ2-6 . TRBV5-6 TGTGCCAGCAGCCGACTAAACTCTGGGGCCAACGTCCTGACTTTC CASSRLNSGANVLTF
few TRBJ2-1 . TRBV5-1 TGCGCCAGCAGCTTCACCGGACAGCCCTCCTACAATGAGCAGTTCTTC CASSFTGQPSYNEQFF
. TRBJ1-6 . TRBV28 TGTGCCAGCACCGAGGGGGTATCTTATAATTCACCCCTCCACTTT CASTEGVSYNSPLHF
. TRBJ2-2 . TRBV7-9 TGTGCCAGCAGCCATACAGGGCCCGGGGAGCTGTTTTTT CASSHTGPGELFF
. TRBJ1-5 . TRBV7-2 TGTGCCAGCAGCCCCGCCGGCAAGGTTCACAATCAGCCCCAGCATTTT CASSPAGKVHNQPQHF